This entry describes one T cell receptor beta chain. This sample was taken from a study of blood T cell repertoires in COVID-19. The junction had 9 bases not matched to a gene; V was cut back by 5 bases and J by 7 bases. In germline, CDR1 is MNHEY, CDR2 SMNVEV (reference sequence). This CDR3 is 15 amino acids long. Some clones are missing from TCRdb's copy, which holds only in-frame ones; the method was immunoSEQ multiplex PCR. The table lists approximately 260,000 clones, roughly 80% of them singletons. The clonotype comes from a man between 60 and 75 years old who had recovered from COVID-19. The sample taken for sequencing was peripheral blood. The J gene is TRBJ2-1, the V gene TRBV27, with 9 bases identical to TRBD1. CDR3 in amino acids: CASSPQGTGRNEQFF. CDR3 coding DNA: TGTGCCAGCAGTCCCCAGGGGACAGGGCGAAATGAGCAGTTCTTC.